This section outlines one T cell receptor beta chain sequence together with its context. The sample originates from a study of T cell changes during pregnancy in multiple sclerosis. The V end lost 7 bases, the J end lost 0 bases, and 9 bases lay between the germline ends. The germline V gene encodes CDR1 GTSNPN and CDR2 SVGIG (reference sequence). The CDR3 loop spans 12 amino acids. Repertoires were generated with immunoSEQ multiplex PCR, while TCRdb's copy carries only in-frame clones and drops some. The sample holds under 80,000 clones, over 80% seen once. Sequencing used CD4+ T cells from peripheral blood mononuclear cells, obtained in the second trimester of pregnancy. The TCR was taken from a female donor with multiple sclerosis, enrolled in a pregnancy study. The V gene is TRBV30, the J gene TRBJ2-5, with a possible D match to TRBD1 (6 bases). This chain's CDR3 is CASKGDQETQYF. The CDR3 DNA sequence: TGTGCCTCCAAGGGGGACCAAGAGACCCAGTACTTC.